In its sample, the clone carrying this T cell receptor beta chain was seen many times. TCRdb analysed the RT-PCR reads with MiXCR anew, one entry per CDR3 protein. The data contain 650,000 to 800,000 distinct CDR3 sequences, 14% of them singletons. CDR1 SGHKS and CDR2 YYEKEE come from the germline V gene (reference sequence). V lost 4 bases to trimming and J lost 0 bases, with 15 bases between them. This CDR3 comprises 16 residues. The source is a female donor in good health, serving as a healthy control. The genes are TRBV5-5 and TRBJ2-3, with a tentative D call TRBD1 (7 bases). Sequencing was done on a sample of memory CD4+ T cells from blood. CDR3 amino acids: CASSGTTGTSTDTQYF. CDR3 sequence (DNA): TGTGCCAGCAGCGGGACGACAGGGACTAGCACAGATACGCAGTATTTT.